This T cell receptor (beta chain) was sequenced in a study of vaccination effects on CD4 cells after COVID-19. The study, taken as a whole, reports: At late timepoints after vaccination, vaccine- and infection-induced clones shrank markedly.

Using viral peptide pools, the ViraFEST assay grew out antigen-specific CD4+ T cells prior to sequencing. Following 10 days of culture, CD4+ T cells were isolated. Vaccinated recipients, who were negative for nucleocapsid antibodies, had no history of SARS-CoV-2 infection. This clone has a single count. Antigen specificity is unknown. Here immunoSEQ multiplex PCR was the method, and the copy in TCRdb shows in-frame clones only, minus some. Of around 60,000 clones in the sample, approximately 76% were seen once. Trimming took off 5 bases at V and 14 bases at J, with 17 bases between the two ends. This CDR3 spans 12 amino acids.

This clonotype was obtained from a human donor who received a COVID-19 vaccine. This specimen consisted of CD4+ T cells from PBMCs cultured with HCoV-NL63 spike peptides, obtained before COVID-19 vaccination. The V gene is TRBV12-3 or TRBV12-4, the J gene TRBJ2-3; D is unclear. CDR3 region: CASSPVARNRYF. The DNA for the CDR3 is TGTGCCAGCAGTCCAGTGGCCCGGAATCGGTATTTT.